Reported below is one T cell receptor beta chain. One base away lies a much larger clone, so this may be a sequencing read error. Researchers took RNA transcripts and amplified TCR beta CDR3 regions from them. HTBI primers were employed in first-round RT-PCR, then a second-round multiplex PCR followed. In TCRdb, the multiplex PCR reads were re-called with MiXCR into one record per CDR3 protein. The top ten clones hold 40% to 45% of a sample with almost 750,000 distinct CDR3 sequences, roughly two fifths of them seen once. The data are from a study of Graves' ophthalmopathy and Graves' hyperthyroidism. Sequencing input: peripheral blood. The sequence came from an adult man with Graves' ophthalmopathy.

Here the CDR3 reads CASNQGATEALF. The CDR3 DNA is TGTGCCAGTAACCAGGGGGCCACTGAAGCTCTCTTT. The chain employs TRBV19 and TRBJ1-1; 8 positions match TRBD1. Per germline, CDR1 LNHDA and CDR2 SQIVND (reference sequence). CDR3 length equals 12 residues.